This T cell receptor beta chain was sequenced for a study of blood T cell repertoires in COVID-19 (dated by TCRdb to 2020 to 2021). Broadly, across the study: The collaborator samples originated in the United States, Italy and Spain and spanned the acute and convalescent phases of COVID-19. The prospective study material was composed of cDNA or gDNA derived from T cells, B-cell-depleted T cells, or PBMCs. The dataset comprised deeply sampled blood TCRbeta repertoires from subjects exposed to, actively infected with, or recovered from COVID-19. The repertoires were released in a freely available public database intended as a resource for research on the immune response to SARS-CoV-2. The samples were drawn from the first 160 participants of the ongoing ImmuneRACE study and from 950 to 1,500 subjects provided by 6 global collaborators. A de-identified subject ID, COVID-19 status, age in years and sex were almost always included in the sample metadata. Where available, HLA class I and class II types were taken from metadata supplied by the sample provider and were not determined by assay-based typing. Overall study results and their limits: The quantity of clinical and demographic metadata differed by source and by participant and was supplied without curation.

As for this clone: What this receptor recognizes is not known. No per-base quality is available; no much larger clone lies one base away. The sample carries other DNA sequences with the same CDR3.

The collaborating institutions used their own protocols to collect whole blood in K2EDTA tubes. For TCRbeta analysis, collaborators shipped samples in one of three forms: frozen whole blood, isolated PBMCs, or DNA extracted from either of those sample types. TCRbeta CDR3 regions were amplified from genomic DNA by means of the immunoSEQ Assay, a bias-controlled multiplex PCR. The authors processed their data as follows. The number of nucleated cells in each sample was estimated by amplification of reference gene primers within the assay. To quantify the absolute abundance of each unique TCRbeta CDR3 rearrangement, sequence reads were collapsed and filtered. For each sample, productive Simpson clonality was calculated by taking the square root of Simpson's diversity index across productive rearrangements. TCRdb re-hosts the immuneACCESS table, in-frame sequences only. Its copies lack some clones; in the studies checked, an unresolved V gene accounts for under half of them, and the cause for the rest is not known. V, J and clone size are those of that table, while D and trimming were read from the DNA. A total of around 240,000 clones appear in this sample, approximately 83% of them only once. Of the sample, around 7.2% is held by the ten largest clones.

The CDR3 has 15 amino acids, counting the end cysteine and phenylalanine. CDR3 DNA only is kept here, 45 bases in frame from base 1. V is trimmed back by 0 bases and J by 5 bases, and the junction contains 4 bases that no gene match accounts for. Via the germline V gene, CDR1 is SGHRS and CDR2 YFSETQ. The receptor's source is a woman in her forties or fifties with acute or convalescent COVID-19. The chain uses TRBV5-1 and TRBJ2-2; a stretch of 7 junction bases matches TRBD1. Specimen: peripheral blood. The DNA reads TGCGCCAGCAGCTTGGAAGGGGGCAGGACCGGGGAGCTGTTTTTT. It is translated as CASSLEGGRTGELFF.